The source of this T cell receptor beta chain is a study of T cell responses to AZD1222 COVID-19 vaccine. About the research overall: Pooling covered second doses at about 4 or about 12 weeks. Whole-study findings and limits: Baseline antibody screening turned up just six seropositive AZD1222 recipients. When two AZD1222 doses had been given, Spike-specific TCR breadth and depth rose. Clonal diversity may have been underestimated in mostly white British donors.

Profiled with immunoSEQ multiplex PCR; TCRdb holds only in-frame clones, not every one. This repertoire shows more than 50,000 clones, 80% to 90% found once; its top ten account for roughly 5%. A remark on this clone: What it binds is not known.

CDR1 is LGHDT, CDR2 YNNKEL, per germline (reference sequence). The junction had 6 bases not matched to a gene; V was cut back by 4 bases and J by 10 bases. The CDR3 sequence is 13 residues long. The origin of this receptor is an adult in good health. The material sequenced was peripheral blood, taken on day 0 of AZD1222 vaccination. The V gene is TRBV3-1 (or the pseudogene TRBV3-2), the J gene TRBJ1-2, with 10 positions matching TRBD1. The CDR3: CASSPTGTGVYTF. CDR3 coding DNA: TGTGCCAGCAGCCCTACCGGGACAGGGGTCTACACCTTC.